This T cell receptor beta chain comes out of a study of identical twins. Unique molecular identifiers were in the cDNA, with template-switch universal primer binding. MiXCR, applied by TCRdb to the 5' RACE reads, yields one record per CDR3 protein. Of 400,000 to 650,000 distinct CDR3 sequences listed, 20% to 25% were seen once; the top ten hold around 0.91%. These data were also reused for a study on T cells expressing NK-cell markers.

This clonotype was sampled from a woman between 18 and 29 years old in good health. Sequenced: CD4+ T cells sorted from blood.

The CDR3 here is CSVERGGDTQYF. The CDR3 region has the DNA TGCAGCGTTGAACGGGGTGGAGATACGCAGTATTTT. The chain links TRBV29-1 to TRBJ2-3; a possible D gene is TRBD2 (5 bases). Germline V gene lookup returns CDR1 SQVTM and CDR2 ANQGSEA. The CDR3 sequence is 12 residues long. V was cut by 2 bases and J by 5 bases, with 8 bases left in between.